The following is a T cell receptor (beta chain) sequence with its context. This CDR3 is built from 13 residues. V lost 2 bases to trimming and J lost 5 bases, with 4 bases between them. Per germline, CDR1 LGHNT and CDR2 FRNRAP. This specimen belongs to a study of blood T cell repertoires in COVID-19. In the study overall: Donors in the United States, Italy and Spain gave samples during acute or convalescent COVID-19. T cells, B-cell-depleted T cells, or PBMCs supplied cDNA or gDNA.

Original processing notes: Researchers report that nucleated cell counts were estimated from reference gene primer amplification. Sequencing used immunoSEQ multiplex PCR; TCRdb keeps in-frame clones, though not all of them. Clonal size and the V and J genes are those of that table, whereas D and trimming came from the DNA. The repertoire holds 20,000 or so clones, with roughly 80% as singletons. This TCR derives from a man aged 40-49 years with acute or convalescent COVID-19. Sequencing was done on a sample of peripheral blood. The J gene is TRBJ1-6, the V gene TRBV12-5; D uncertain. The CDR3 DNA follows: TGTGCTAGTGGTTTGAATAATAATTCACCCCTCCACTTT. It translates to CASGLNNNSPLHF.